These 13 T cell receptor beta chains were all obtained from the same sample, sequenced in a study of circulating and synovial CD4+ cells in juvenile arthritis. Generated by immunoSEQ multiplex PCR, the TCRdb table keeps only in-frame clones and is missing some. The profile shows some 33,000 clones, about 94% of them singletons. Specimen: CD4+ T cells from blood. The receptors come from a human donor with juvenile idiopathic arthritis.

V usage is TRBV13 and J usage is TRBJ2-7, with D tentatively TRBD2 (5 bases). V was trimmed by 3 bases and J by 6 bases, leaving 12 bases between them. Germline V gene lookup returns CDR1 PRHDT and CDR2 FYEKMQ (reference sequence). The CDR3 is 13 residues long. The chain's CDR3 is CASSFWIGSEQYF. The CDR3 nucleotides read TGTGCCAGCAGCTTTTGGATAGGGAGCGAGCAGTACTTC.

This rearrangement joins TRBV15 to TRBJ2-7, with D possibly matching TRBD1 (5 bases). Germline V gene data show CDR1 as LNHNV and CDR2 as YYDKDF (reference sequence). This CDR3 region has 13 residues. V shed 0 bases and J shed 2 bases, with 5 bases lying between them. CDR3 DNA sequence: TGTGCCACCAGCAGAGAACAGGCCTACGAGCAGTACTTC. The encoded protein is CATSREQAYEQYF. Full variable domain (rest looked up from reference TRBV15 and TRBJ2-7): DAMVIQNPRYQVTQFGKPVTLSCSQTLNHNVMYWYQQKSSQAPKLLFHYYDKDFNNEADTPDNFQSRRPNTSFCFLDIRSPGLGDTAMYLCATSREQAYEQYFGPGTRLTVT.

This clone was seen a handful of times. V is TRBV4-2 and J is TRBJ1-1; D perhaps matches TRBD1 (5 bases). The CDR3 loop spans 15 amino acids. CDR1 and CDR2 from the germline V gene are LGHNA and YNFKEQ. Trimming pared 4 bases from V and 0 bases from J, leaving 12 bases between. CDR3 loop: CASSLQGQVNTEAFF. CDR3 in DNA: TGTGCCAGCAGCCTACAAGGACAAGTGAACACTGAAGCTTTCTTT.

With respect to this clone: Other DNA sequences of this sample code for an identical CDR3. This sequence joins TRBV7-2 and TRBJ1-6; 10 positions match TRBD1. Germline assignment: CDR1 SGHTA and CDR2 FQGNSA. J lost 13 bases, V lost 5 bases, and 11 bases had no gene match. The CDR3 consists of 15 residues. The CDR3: CASSTEGQGTSPLHF. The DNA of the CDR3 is TGTGCCAGCAGCACAGAGGGACAGGGGACATCCCCCCTCCACTTT.

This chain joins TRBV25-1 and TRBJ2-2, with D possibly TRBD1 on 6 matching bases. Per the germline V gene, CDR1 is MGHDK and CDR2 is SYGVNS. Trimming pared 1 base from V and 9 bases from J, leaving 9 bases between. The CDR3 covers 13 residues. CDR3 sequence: CASSELRGRELFF. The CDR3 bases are TGTGCCAGCAGTGAATTGAGGGGGAGGGAGCTGTTTTTT.

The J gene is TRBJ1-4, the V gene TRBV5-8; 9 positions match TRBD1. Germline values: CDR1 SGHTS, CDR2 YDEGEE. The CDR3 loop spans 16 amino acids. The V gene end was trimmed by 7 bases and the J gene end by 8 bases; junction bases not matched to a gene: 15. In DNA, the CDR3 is TGTGCCAGCCAAGTCCCGGGACAGGGTTTGAGCGAAAAACTGTTTTTT. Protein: CASQVPGQGLSEKLFF.

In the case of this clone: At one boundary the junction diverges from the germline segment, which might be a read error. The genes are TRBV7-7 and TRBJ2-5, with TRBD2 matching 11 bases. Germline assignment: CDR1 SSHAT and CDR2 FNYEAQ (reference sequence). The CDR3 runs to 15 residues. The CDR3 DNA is TGTGCTAGCAGCTTAGCGGGGGGGGTTTGGGAGACCCAGTACTTC. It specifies CASSLAGGVWETQYF.

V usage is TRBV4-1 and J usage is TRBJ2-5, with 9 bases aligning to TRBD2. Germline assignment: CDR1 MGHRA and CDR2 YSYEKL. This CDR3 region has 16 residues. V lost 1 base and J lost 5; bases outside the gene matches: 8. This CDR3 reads CASSQAGGGAWETQYF. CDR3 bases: TGCGCCAGCAGCCAAGCTGGCGGGGGGGCCTGGGAGACCCAGTACTTC.

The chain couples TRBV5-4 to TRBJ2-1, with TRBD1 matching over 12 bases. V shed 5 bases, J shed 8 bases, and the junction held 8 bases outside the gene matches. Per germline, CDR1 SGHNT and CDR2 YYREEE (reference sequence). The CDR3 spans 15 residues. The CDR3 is CASSPQGTGGHEQFF. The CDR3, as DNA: TGTGCCAGCAGTCCCCAAGGGACAGGGGGCCATGAGCAGTTCTTC.

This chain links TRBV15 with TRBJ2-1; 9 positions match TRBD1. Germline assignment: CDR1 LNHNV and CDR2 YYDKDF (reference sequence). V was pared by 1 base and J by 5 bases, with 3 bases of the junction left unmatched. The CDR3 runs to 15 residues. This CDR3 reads CATSRGQGVHNEQFF. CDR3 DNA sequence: TGTGCCACCAGCAGAGGACAGGGGGTTCACAATGAGCAGTTCTTC.

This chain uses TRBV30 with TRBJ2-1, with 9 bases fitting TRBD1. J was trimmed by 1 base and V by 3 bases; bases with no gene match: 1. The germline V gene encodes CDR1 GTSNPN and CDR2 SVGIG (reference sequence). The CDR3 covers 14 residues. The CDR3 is CAWRTGGSYNEQFF. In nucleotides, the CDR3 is TGTGCCTGGAGGACAGGGGGTTCCTACAATGAGCAGTTCTTC.

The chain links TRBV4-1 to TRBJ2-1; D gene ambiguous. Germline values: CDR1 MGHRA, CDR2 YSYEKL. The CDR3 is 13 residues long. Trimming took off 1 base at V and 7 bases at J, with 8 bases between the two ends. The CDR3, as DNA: TGCGCCAGCAGCCAAGCCCCACTGAATGAGCAGTTCTTC. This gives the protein CASSQAPLNEQFF.

The CDR3 here is CASSLVPAGGSGYGYTF. Here the CDR3 DNA reads TGTGCCAGCAGCTTAGTCCCGGCGGGGGGCAGCGGCTATGGCTACACCTTC. V and J are TRBV7-2 and TRBJ1-2, with a weak D call TRBD1 (6 bases). Germline lookup yields CDR1 SGHTA and CDR2 FQGNSA. This CDR3 contains 17 residues. Trimming stripped 1 base from V and 4 bases from J, with 19 bases between.